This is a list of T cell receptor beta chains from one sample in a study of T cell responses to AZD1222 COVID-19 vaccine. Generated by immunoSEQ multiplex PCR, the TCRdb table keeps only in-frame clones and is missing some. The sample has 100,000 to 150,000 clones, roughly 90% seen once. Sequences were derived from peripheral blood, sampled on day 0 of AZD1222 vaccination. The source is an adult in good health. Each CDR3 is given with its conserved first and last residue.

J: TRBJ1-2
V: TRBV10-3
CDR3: CAISEYEFRYGYTF

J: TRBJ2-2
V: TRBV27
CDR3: CASSLYGTSGPANTGELFF

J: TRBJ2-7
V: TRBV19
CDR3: CASSRIYSDRGRGLGYEQYF

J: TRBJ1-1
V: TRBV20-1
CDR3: CGSIGDTEAFF

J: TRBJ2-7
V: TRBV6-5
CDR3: CASSRTSGGEFEQYF

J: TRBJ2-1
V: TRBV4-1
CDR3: CASSQAVLARDNEQFF

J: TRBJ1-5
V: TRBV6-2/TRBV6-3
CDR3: CASSYTDRAFQHF

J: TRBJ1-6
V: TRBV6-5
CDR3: CASRPTGDYNSPLHF

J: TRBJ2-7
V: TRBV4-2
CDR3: CASSPGQGAYEQYF

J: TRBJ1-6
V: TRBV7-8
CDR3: CASSPTRNSPLHF

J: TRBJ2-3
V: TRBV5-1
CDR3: CKSHPGLEMSTDTQYF